The 16 T cell receptor beta chains reported below all come from one sample, sequenced in a study of sequential checkpoint blockade in melanoma. Specified treatment: randomized to nivolumab then ipilimumab (arm A) or the reverse (arm B). Sequencing was performed with immunoSEQ multiplex PCR; in TCRdb, only in-frame clones are kept and a portion is missing. Here the sample spans several thousand clones, over 20% being singletons. The input for sequencing was tumor tissue (inferred from file names), taken from a patient given nivolumab and ipilimumab in sequence. The receptors were sampled from a human donor with melanoma.

There are many counts of this clone. The genes are TRBV11-3 and TRBJ1-1, with TRBD1 matching 10 bases. The CDR3 is 16 amino acids. Germline values: CDR1 SGHNT, CDR2 YENEEA. After removal of 5 bases from V and 0 bases from J, the junction contained 6 bases not matched to a gene. In DNA form, the CDR3 reads TGTGCCAGCAGCCCCGGGACAGGGGTTGTGAACACTGAAGCTTTCTTT. Its translation: CASSPGTGVVNTEAFF.

This clone has only a few counts. The V gene is TRBV6-8, the J gene TRBJ1-4; D ambiguous. Germline V gene lookup returns CDR1 MNHGY and CDR2 SAAAGT. The CDR3 spans 13 residues. V was cut by 7 bases and J by 7 bases, with 13 bases left in between. The CDR3 bases are TGTGCCAGCACCCGAGGGCAGGTTGAAAAACTGTTTTTT. Its protein is CASTRGQVEKLFF.

The chain links TRBV9 to TRBJ2-5; D may be TRBD2 (5 bases). The CDR3 covers 15 residues. From germline, CDR1 is SGDLS and CDR2 YYNGEE. Trimming cost V 4 bases and J 5 bases, with 18 bases left between them. This CDR3 reads CASSTTPGGGETQYF. CDR3 sequence (DNA): TGTGCCAGCAGCACCACCCCGGGCGGCGGGGAGACCCAGTACTTC.

Only a few counts were recorded for this clone. The V call is TRBV7-4, the J call TRBJ1-5, with D unresolved. The germline CDR1 and CDR2 sequences are SGHVT and SQSDAQ. CDR3 length: 13 amino acids. The V and J ends lost 5 bases and 4 bases respectively, with 9 bases between them. The CDR3 spells CASSGGPNQPQHF. The CDR3 nucleotides read TGTGCCAGCAGCGGCGGGCCGAATCAGCCCCAGCATTTT.

The CDR3 reads CASTPDRLAGELFF. The CDR3 DNA follows: TGTGCCAGTACCCCTGACAGGCTCGCCGGGGAGCTGTTTTTT. This chain joins TRBV19 and TRBJ2-2; D is perhaps TRBD1 (6 bases). This CDR3 region has 14 residues. Deletions cut 7 bases from V and 6 bases from J, with 15 bases between. Germline CDR1 is LNHDA and CDR2 is SQIVND (reference sequence).

V and J are TRBV9 and TRBJ1-4; D is unclear. CDR3 length: 14 residues. CDR1 SGDLS and CDR2 YYNGEE come from the germline V gene. V gave up 9 bases and J gave up 0 bases, with 12 bases separating them. The CDR3 loop reads CATRREPTNEKLFF. The CDR3 DNA follows: TGTGCCACTCGAAGGGAGCCAACTAATGAAAAACTGTTTTTT.

The V call is TRBV10-2, the J call TRBJ2-3; 15 bases match TRBD2. Unmatched junction bases numbered 9, after V lost 10 bases and J lost 4 bases. The CDR3 is 16 residues long. Germline V lookup: CDR1 WSHSY, CDR2 SAAADI. CDR3 loop: CATADGLAGGPDTQYF. The CDR3 region has the DNA TGCGCCACCGCGGACGGACTAGCGGGGGGGCCAGATACGCAGTATTTT.

The rearrangement links TRBV9 to TRBJ2-1; 7 bases fit TRBD2. The CDR3 consists of 15 residues. The V segment lost 5 bases and the J segment 6 bases; nucleotides outside the gene matches: 11. CDR1 and CDR2 (germline): SGDLS, YYNGEE. CDR3 protein: CASSYGLVLGNEQFF. The CDR3, as DNA: TGTGCCAGCAGTTACGGACTAGTTTTGGGCAATGAGCAGTTCTTC.

J is TRBJ2-7 and V is TRBV18; no clear D gene. This CDR3 has 14 residues. CDR1 is KGHSH and CDR2 is LQKENI in the germline V gene. V was shortened by 3 bases and J by 2 bases, with 11 bases between the two germline ends. CDR3 nucleotide sequence: TGTGCCAGCTCACCCCAGACCCTCACCTACGAGCAGTACTTC. It encodes CASSPQTLTYEQYF.

The V gene is TRBV6-8, the J gene TRBJ2-1; D is possibly TRBD1 or TRBD2 (6 bases each). Germline V CDR1 and CDR2: MNHGY, SAAAGT. CDR3 length equals 16 residues. The ends were cut back, 10 bases at V and 7 bases at J, with 26 bases in the middle. In DNA, the CDR3 is TGTGCCACCCTCCCCGGGAGAGATGCCCAGGGGAATGAGCAGTTCTTC. This codes for CATLPGRDAQGNEQFF.

This clone was observed a few times. The DNA of the CDR3 is TGCAGCGTATCAGCGGGCGGCACAGATACGCAGTATTTT. It encodes CSVSAGGTDTQYF. The rearrangement joins TRBV29-1 to TRBJ2-3; a possible D gene is TRBD2 (6 bases). This CDR3 is 13 amino acids long. From germline, CDR1 is SQVTM and CDR2 ANQGSEA. V gave up 6 bases and J gave up 1 base, with 11 bases separating them.

This clone was picked up a small number of times. The CDR3 sequence: CAWSANSNEKLFF. The CDR3 nucleotides are TGTGCCTGGAGTGCAAACAGTAATGAAAAACTGTTTTTT. This chain connects TRBV30 to TRBJ1-4, with unresolved D. Germline values: CDR1 GTSNPN, CDR2 SVGIG (reference sequence). Trimming shortened V by 1 base and J by 4 bases, and 7 bases separated the two germline ends. This CDR3 region has 13 residues.

The rearrangement links TRBV5-1 to TRBJ1-3; 7 positions match TRBD1. From germline, CDR1 is SGHRS and CDR2 YFSETQ. Trimming at V came to 4 bases and at J to 1 base, leaving 5 bases not matched to a gene. The CDR3 consists of 15 residues. DNA of the CDR3: TGCGCCAGCAGCGCATTGGGACAGTCTGGAAACACCATATATTTT. It is translated as CASSALGQSGNTIYF.

The J gene is TRBJ2-7, the V gene TRBV11-3, with TRBD1 as a possible D gene (6 bases). Trimming removed 8 bases from V and 7 bases from J, with 24 bases in between. The CDR3 is 15 residues long. In germline, CDR1 is SGHNT, CDR2 YENEEA. CDR3 DNA sequence: TGTGCCAGCTTGGGGGAAAAAGGGGGATATCGGGAGCAGTACTTC. This codes for CASLGEKGGYREQYF. The variable domain in full, with the rest retrieved from reference TRBV11-3 and TRBJ2-7, is EAGVVQSPRYKIIEKKQPVAFWCNPISGHNTLYWYLQNLGQGPELLIRYENEEAVDDSQLPKDRFSAERLKGVDSTLKIQPAELGDSAVYLCASLGEKGGYREQYFGPGTRLTVT.

This clone is medium-sized in the sample. The rearrangement uses TRBV11-3 and TRBJ2-4, with D tentatively TRBD2 (6 bases). The V and J ends lost 4 bases and 5 bases respectively, with 12 bases between them. This CDR3 is 14 amino acids long. CDR1 and CDR2 from the germline V gene are SGHNT and YENEEA. As DNA, the CDR3 is TGTGCCAGCAGCTCGGGGGACGGGGAAAACATTCAGTACTTC. It codes for CASSSGDGENIQYF.

This clone was found a few times. V usage is TRBV6-8 and J usage is TRBJ1-6, with unresolved D. CDR1 MNHGY and CDR2 SAAAGT come from the germline V gene. Deletions cut 7 bases from V and 4 bases from J, with 20 bases between. The length of the CDR3 is 17 residues. CDR3 sequence: CASTLKQPPVYNSPLHF. The CDR3 bases are TGTGCCAGCACCCTAAAACAGCCTCCTGTTTATAATTCACCCCTCCACTTT.